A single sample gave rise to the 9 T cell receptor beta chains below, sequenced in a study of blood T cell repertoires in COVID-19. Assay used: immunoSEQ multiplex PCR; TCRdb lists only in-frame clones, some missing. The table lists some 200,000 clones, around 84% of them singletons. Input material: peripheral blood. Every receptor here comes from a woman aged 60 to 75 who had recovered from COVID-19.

In nucleotides, the CDR3 is TGTGCCAGCAGTCGACAGCTCAATCAGCCCCAGCATTTT. Translation gives CASSRQLNQPQHF. The chain uses TRBV2 and TRBJ1-5; perhaps TRBD1 as D (5 bases). The CDR3 loop spans 13 amino acids. CDR1 is SNHLY and CDR2 is FYNNEI in the germline V gene. V shed 5 bases and J shed 3 bases, with 8 bases lying between them.

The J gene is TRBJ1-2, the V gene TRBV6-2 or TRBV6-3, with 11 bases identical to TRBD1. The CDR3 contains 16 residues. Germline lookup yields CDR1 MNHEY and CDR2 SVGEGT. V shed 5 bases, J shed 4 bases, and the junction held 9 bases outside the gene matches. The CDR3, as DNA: TGTGCCAGCAGTACGGACAGGGGGCCGAGGAGCTATGGCTACACCTTC. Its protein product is CASSTDRGPRSYGYTF.

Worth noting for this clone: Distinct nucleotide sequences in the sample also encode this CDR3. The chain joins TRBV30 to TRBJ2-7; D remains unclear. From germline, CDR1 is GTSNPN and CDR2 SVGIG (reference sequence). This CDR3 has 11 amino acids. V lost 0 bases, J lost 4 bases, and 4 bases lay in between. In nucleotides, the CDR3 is TGTGCCTGGAGTGTTCGGTACGAGCAGTACTTC. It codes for CAWSVRYEQYF.

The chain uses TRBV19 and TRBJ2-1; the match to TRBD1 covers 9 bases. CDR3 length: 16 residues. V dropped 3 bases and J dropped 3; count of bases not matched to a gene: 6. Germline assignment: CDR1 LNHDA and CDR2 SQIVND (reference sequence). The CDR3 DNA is TGTGCCAGTAGTATTCCGGGACAGGGTATCTACAATGAGCAGTTCTTC. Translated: CASSIPGQGIYNEQFF.

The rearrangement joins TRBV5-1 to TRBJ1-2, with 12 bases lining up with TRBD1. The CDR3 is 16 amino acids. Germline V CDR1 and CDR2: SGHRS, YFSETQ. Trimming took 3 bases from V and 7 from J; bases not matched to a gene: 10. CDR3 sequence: CASSWGTGGRSSGYTF. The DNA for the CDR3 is TGCGCCAGCAGCTGGGGGACAGGGGGCCGATCGTCTGGCTACACCTTC. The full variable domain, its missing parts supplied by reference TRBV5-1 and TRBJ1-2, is KAGVTQTPRYLIKTRGQQVTLSCSPISGHRSVSWYQQTPGQGLQFLFEYFSETQRNKGNFPGRFSGRQFSNSRSEMNVSTLELGDSALYLCASSWGTGGRSSGYTFGSGTRLTVV.

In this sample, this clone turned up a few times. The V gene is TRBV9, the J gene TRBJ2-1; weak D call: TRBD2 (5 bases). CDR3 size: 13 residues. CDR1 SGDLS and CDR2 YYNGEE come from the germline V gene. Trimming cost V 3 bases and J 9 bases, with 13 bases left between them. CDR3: CASSGRTGPEQFF. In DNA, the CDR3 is TGTGCCAGCAGCGGACGGACTGGACCTGAGCAGTTCTTC. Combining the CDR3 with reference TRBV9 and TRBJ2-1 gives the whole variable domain DSGVTQTPKHLITATGQRVTLRCSPRSGDLSVYWYQQSLDQGLQFLIQYYNGEERAKGNILERFSAQQFPDLHSELNLSSLELGDSALYFCASSGRTGPEQFFGPGTRLTVL.

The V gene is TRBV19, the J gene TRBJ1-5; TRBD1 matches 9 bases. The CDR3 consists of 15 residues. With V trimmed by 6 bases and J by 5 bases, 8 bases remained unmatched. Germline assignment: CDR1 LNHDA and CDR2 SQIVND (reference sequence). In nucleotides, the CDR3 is TGTGCCAGTAGCCGAGACAGGGGGTCTCATCAGCCCCAGCATTTT. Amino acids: CASSRDRGSHQPQHF. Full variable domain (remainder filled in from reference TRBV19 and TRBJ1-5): DGGITQSPKYLFRKEGQNVTLSCEQNLNHDAMYWYRQDPGQGLRLIYYSQIVNDFQKGDIAEGYSVSREKKESFPLTVTSAQKNPTAFYLCASSRDRGSHQPQHFGDGTRLSIL.

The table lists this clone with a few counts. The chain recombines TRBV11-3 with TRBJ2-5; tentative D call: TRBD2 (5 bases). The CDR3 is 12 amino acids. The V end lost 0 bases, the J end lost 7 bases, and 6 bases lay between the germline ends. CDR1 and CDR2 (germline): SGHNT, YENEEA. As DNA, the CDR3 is TGTGCCAGCAGCTTAGACGGGGTGACCCAGTACTTC. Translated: CASSLDGVTQYF.

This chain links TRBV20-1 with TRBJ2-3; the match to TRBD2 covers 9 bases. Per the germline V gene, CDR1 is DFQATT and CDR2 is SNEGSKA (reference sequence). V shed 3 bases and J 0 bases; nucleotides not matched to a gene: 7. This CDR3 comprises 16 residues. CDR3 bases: TGCAGTGCTAGTTATAGCGGGGGAGCTAGCACAGATACGCAGTATTTT. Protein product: CSASYSGGASTDTQYF.